This is a list of T cell receptor beta chains from one sample in a study of HIV-infected patients and healthy controls. TCRdb reprocessed the 5' RACE reads with MiXCR, giving one entry per CDR3 protein. The sample lists more than 15,000 distinct CDR3 sequences, 12% occurring once. The sequenced material came from blood. These receptors all come from an adult in good health. Both conserved end residues are part of each CDR3. Each record gives: clone size, V gene, J gene, D gene, CDR3 protein, CDR3 DNA. A D gene is named only where the DNA matches it firmly. Expanded clones get a size class; other rows say once, few or many, or leave the size out.

abundance: NA; v_gene: TRBV3-1; j_gene: TRBJ1-1; d_gene: NA; CDR3aa: CASSLKSYTEAFF; CDR3nt: TGTGCCAGCAGCCTAAAAAGTTATACTGAAGCTTTCTTT
abundance: once; v_gene: TRBV6-6; j_gene: TRBJ1-2; d_gene: NA; CDR3aa: CASSYGGDSRGNYGYTF; CDR3nt: TGTGCCAGCAGTTACGGAGGGGACTCAAGGGGTAACTATGGCTACACCTTC
abundance: medium-sized; v_gene: TRBV14; j_gene: TRBJ2-1; d_gene: NA; CDR3aa: CASNEIGSYNEQFF; CDR3nt: TGTGCCAGCAACGAGATCGGGAGCTACAATGAGCAGTTCTTC
abundance: many; v_gene: TRBV5-4; j_gene: TRBJ2-3; d_gene: TRBD2; CDR3aa: CASSLDRNPSGGLSTQYF; CDR3nt: TGTGCCAGCAGCTTGGACCGCAACCCTAGCGGGGGGTTGAGTACGCAGTATTTT
abundance: NA; v_gene: TRBV4-1; j_gene: TRBJ2-1; d_gene: TRBD1; CDR3aa: CASSFGQDRNNEQFF; CDR3nt: TGCGCCAGCAGCTTCGGCCAGGACAGGAACAATGAGCAGTTCTTC
abundance: medium-sized; v_gene: TRBV3-1; j_gene: TRBJ1-1; d_gene: TRBD1; CDR3aa: CASSGTGTAQEGEAFF; CDR3nt: TGTGCCAGCAGCGGGACAGGGACGGCCCAGGAGGGTGAAGCTTTCTTT
abundance: medium-sized; v_gene: TRBV7-2; j_gene: TRBJ2-7; d_gene: NA; CDR3aa: CASSPRRQTWYF; CDR3nt: TGTGCCAGCAGCCCGAGACGACAGACCTGGTACTTC
abundance: many; v_gene: TRBV20-1; j_gene: TRBJ1-4; d_gene: NA; CDR3aa: CSATQGGTNEKLFF; CDR3nt: TGCAGTGCTACCCAAGGAGGAACTAATGAAAAACTGTTTTTT
abundance: many; v_gene: TRBV6-4; j_gene: TRBJ2-2; d_gene: NA; CDR3aa: CASSVENTGELFF; CDR3nt: TGTGCCAGCAGTGTCGAGAACACCGGGGAGCTGTTTTTT
abundance: NA; v_gene: TRBV7-9; j_gene: TRBJ1-1; d_gene: NA; CDR3aa: CASSLGTAGNTEAFF; CDR3nt: TGTGCCAGCAGCTTAGGGACGGCCGGTAACACTGAAGCTTTCTTT
abundance: many; v_gene: TRBV4-2; j_gene: TRBJ1-4; d_gene: NA; CDR3aa: CASSQLTGGGVNEKLFF; CDR3nt: TGTGCCAGCAGCCAACTAACTGGGGGGGGGGTTAATGAAAAACTGTTTTTT
abundance: NA; v_gene: TRBV29-1; j_gene: TRBJ2-7; d_gene: TRBD1; CDR3aa: CSTGAFGEQYF; CDR3nt: TGCTCTACAGGGGCATTCGGTGAGCAGTACTTC
abundance: NA; v_gene: TRBV18; j_gene: TRBJ1-4; d_gene: NA; CDR3aa: CASSPGEKLFF; CDR3nt: TGTGCCAGCTCACCAGGTGAAAAACTGTTTTTT
abundance: NA; v_gene: TRBV4-2; j_gene: TRBJ2-3; d_gene: TRBD2; CDR3aa: CASSQETTSGSTDTQYF; CDR3nt: TGTGCCAGCAGCCAAGAAACTACTAGCGGAAGCACAGATACGCAGTATTTT
abundance: many; v_gene: TRBV7-9; j_gene: TRBJ2-3; d_gene: TRBD1; CDR3aa: CASTPPGTVLSTDTQYF; CDR3nt: TGTGCCAGCACCCCGCCCGGGACAGTCCTTAGCACAGATACGCAGTATTTT
abundance: NA; v_gene: TRBV6-2/TRBV6-3; j_gene: TRBJ1-1; d_gene: NA; CDR3aa: CASSSANTEAFF; CDR3nt: TGTGCCAGCAGTTCGGCCAACACTGAAGCTTTCTTT
abundance: few; v_gene: TRBV7-2; j_gene: TRBJ1-1; d_gene: NA; CDR3aa: CASRQKWSGNTEAFF; CDR3nt: TGTGCCAGCAGGCAGAAGTGGTCGGGGAACACTGAAGCTTTCTTT
abundance: many; v_gene: TRBV20-1; j_gene: TRBJ1-2; d_gene: TRBD1; CDR3aa: CSARVVGQGDGYTF; CDR3nt: TGCAGTGCTAGAGTGGTAGGACAGGGGGACGGCTACACCTTC
abundance: many; v_gene: TRBV7-8; j_gene: TRBJ2-1; d_gene: NA; CDR3aa: CASSYPVWVRGGHEQFF; CDR3nt: TGTGCCAGCAGCTACCCTGTTTGGGTTAGGGGGGGGCATGAGCAGTTCTTC
abundance: medium-sized; v_gene: TRBV21-1; j_gene: TRBJ1-1; d_gene: NA; CDR3aa: CASSKEAGGNTEAFF; CDR3nt: TGTGCCAGCAGCAAAGAAGCAGGGGGGAACACTGAAGCTTTCTTT
abundance: many; v_gene: TRBV6-1; j_gene: TRBJ1-5; d_gene: NA; CDR3aa: CASSEQVYGNQPQHF; CDR3nt: TGTGCCAGCAGTGAACAGGTGTACGGCAATCAGCCCCAGCATTTT
abundance: many; v_gene: TRBV7-2; j_gene: TRBJ2-4; d_gene: TRBD2; CDR3aa: CASSPPGLAGKNIQYF; CDR3nt: TGTGCCAGCAGCCCCCCCGGACTAGCGGGGAAAAACATTCAGTACTTC
abundance: medium-sized; v_gene: TRBV29-1; j_gene: TRBJ2-5; d_gene: NA; CDR3aa: CSVERGNQETQYF; CDR3nt: TGCAGCGTCGAACGCGGTAATCAAGAGACCCAGTACTTC
abundance: medium-sized; v_gene: TRBV4-3; j_gene: TRBJ2-6; d_gene: NA; CDR3aa: CASSRERSGANVLTF; CDR3nt: TGCGCCAGCAGCCGAGAACGCTCTGGGGCCAACGTCCTGACTTTC
abundance: few; v_gene: TRBV6-2/TRBV6-3; j_gene: TRBJ2-3; d_gene: NA; CDR3aa: CASSRPTDTQYF; CDR3nt: TGTGCCAGCAGTCGCCCCACAGATACGCAGTATTTT